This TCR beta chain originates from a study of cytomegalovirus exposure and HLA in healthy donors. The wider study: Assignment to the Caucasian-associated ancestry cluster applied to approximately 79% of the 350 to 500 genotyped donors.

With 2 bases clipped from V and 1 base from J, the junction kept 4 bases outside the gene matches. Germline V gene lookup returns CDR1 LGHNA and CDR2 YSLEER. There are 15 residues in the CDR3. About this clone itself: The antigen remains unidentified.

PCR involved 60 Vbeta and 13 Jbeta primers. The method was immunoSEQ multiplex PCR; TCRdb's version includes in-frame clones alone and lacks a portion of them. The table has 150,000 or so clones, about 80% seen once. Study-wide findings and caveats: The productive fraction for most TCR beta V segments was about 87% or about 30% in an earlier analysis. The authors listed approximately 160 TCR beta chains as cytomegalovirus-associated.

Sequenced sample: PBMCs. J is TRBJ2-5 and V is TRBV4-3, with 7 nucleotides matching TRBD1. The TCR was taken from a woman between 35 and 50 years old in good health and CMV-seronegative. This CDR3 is CASSQLWDSQETQYF. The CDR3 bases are TGCGCCAGCAGCCAACTCTGGGACAGCCAAGAGACCCAGTACTTC.